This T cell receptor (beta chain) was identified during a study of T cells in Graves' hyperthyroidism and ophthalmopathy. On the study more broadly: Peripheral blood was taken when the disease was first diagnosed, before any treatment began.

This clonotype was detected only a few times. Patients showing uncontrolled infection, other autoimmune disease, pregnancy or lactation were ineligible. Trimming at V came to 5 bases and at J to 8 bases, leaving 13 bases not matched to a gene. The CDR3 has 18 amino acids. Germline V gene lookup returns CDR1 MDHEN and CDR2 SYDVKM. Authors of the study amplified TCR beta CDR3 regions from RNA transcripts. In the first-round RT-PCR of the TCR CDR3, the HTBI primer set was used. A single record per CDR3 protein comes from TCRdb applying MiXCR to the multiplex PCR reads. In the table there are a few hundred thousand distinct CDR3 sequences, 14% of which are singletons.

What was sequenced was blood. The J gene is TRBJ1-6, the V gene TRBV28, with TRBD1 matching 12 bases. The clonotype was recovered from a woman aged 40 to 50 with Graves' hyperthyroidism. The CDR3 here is CASSQPGQGARGHSPLHF. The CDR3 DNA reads TGTGCCAGCAGTCAGCCGGGACAGGGGGCGCGAGGGCATTCACCCCTCCACTTT.